This TCR beta chain was sequenced in a study of patients and donors after allogeneic stem cell transplantation. The CDR3 is 15 amino acids. V lost 6 bases to trimming and J lost 6 bases, with 18 bases between them. Germline V gives CDR1 SEHNR, CDR2 FQNEAQ (reference sequence). This clonotype was counted a few times. TCRdb re-analysed the RT-PCR reads in MiXCR, keeping a single row per CDR3 protein. Of about 960,000 distinct CDR3 sequences listed, roughly 17% are singletons. The receptor's source is a human donor who was either an allogeneic HSCT recipient or a stem cell or donor lymphocyte infusion donor (not recorded which). It is not recorded whose cells these are; they may come from a transplant donor. The chain carries TRBV7-9 and TRBJ2-1; D tentatively reads TRBD1 or TRBD2 (6 bases each). The sample consisted of blood, either unsorted or a sorted T cell fraction (not recorded which). CDR3 in amino acids: CASRHTRGLINEQFF. Here the CDR3 DNA reads TGTGCCAGCAGGCACACCCGGGGGCTCATCAATGAGCAGTTCTTC.